Listed below are T cell receptor beta chains from one sample, sequenced in a study of CD8+ T cells in alopecia areata. TCRdb keeps only in-frame clones here, not all; method: immunoSEQ multiplex PCR. Of about 5,400 clones detected, about 71% appear once; the ten largest clones hold approximately 12%. This sample comprised skin, obtained at week 24, from a patient treated with tofacitinib. The receptors originated from a human donor with alopecia areata. Each CDR3 is given with its conserved first and last residue. Each record gives: V gene, clone size, J gene, D gene, CDR3 protein, CDR3 DNA. A D gene is named only where the DNA matches it firmly. Clone size is not always given. Where it is, it says once, few, many or a class for expanded clones.

TRBV5-1	NA	TRBJ2-1	NA	CASSWAGEQFF	TGCGCCAGCAGCTGGGCGGGTGAGCAGTTCTTC
TRBV5-6	once	TRBJ1-2	TRBD1	CASSSTGTGYPHYGYTF	TGTGCCAGCAGCTCGACCGGGACAGGGTATCCTCACTATGGCTACACCTTC
TRBV30	NA	TRBJ2-3	NA	CAWGGGATPRTDTQYF	TGTGCCTGGGGCGGAGGGGCTACCCCTCGCACAGATACGCAGTATTTT
TRBV18	NA	TRBJ2-7	NA	CASSPNLRIRGETYEQYF	TGTGCCAGCTCACCAAACCTCAGGATCAGGGGTGAAACCTACGAGCAGTACTTC
TRBV29-1	NA	TRBJ2-2	TRBD1	CSVGGTEKNTGELFF	TGCAGCGTTGGGGGGACAGAGAAGAACACCGGGGAGCTGTTTTTT
TRBV10-3	NA	TRBJ2-5	NA	CAISGTGLETQYF	TGTGCCATCAGTGGCACAGGGTTGGAGACCCAGTACTTC
TRBV10-2	once	TRBJ2-6	TRBD1	CASSEWGQAFSGANVLTF	TGCGCCAGCAGTGAGTGGGGACAGGCCTTCTCTGGGGCCAACGTCCTGACTTTC
TRBV2	once	TRBJ1-2	TRBD1	CASSPRDRGNYGYTF	TGTGCCAGCAGCCCGAGGGACAGGGGAAACTATGGCTACACCTTC
TRBV7-2	NA	TRBJ2-1	NA	CASSEALHNEQFF	TGTGCCAGCAGCGAGGCCCTGCACAATGAGCAGTTCTTC
TRBV19	NA	TRBJ2-7	NA	CASSIQRSYEQYF	TGTGCCAGTAGCATACAGCGTAGCTACGAGCAGTACTTC
TRBV7-6	NA	TRBJ2-7	TRBD1	CASSLGQGAYEQYF	TGTGCCAGCAGCTTGGGACAGGGGGCCTACGAGCAGTACTTC
TRBV19	NA	TRBJ2-3	NA	CASSPSTDTQYF	TGTGCCAGTAGCCCTAGCACAGATACGCAGTATTTT
TRBV2	few	TRBJ2-5	NA	CASRGTEQETQYF	TGTGCCAGCAGGGGAACGGAACAAGAGACCCAGTACTTC
TRBV18	NA	TRBJ1-6	NA	CASSPPGNNSPLHF	TGTGCCAGCTCACCACCGGGAAATAATTCACCCCTCCACTTT
TRBV15	NA	TRBJ2-7	NA	CATSRVVGASSYEQYF	TGTGCCACCAGCAGAGTCGTCGGGGCGAGCTCCTACGAGCAGTACTTC
TRBV4-3	NA	TRBJ2-3	NA	CASSRQGEDTQYF	TGCGCCAGCAGCAGGCAGGGTGAAGATACGCAGTATTTT
TRBV29-1	NA	TRBJ1-2	NA	CSVVGDTLYGYTF	TGCAGCGTTGTGGGGGACACCCTCTATGGCTACACCTTC
TRBV14	NA	TRBJ2-2	TRBD2	CASSQEVGGITGELFF	TGTGCCAGCAGCCAAGAGGTCGGGGGGATCACCGGGGAGCTGTTTTTT
TRBV6-1	NA	TRBJ1-2	NA	CASSSGTDAYGYTF	TGTGCCAGCAGTTCGGGGACGGATGCCTATGGCTACACCTTC
TRBV18	NA	TRBJ2-1	NA	CASSPPDPFNNEQFF	TGTGCCAGCTCACCACCGGACCCTTTTAACAATGAGCAGTTCTTC
TRBV7-6	NA	TRBJ2-7	TRBD1	CASSLRGTGPSEQYF	TGTGCCAGCAGCTTAAGGGGGACAGGCCCCTCCGAGCAGTACTTC
TRBV5-4	NA	TRBJ1-1	NA	CASSLGGYHTEAFF	TGTGCCAGCAGCTTGGGGGGGTACCACACTGAAGCTTTCTTT
TRBV18	NA	TRBJ2-7	NA	CASSTRTDDEQYF	TGTGCCAGCTCAACACGGACAGACGACGAGCAGTACTTC
TRBV6-5	NA	TRBJ1-1	NA	CASSYRMGSQGAFF	TGTGCCAGCAGTTACAGAATGGGGTCCCAGGGAGCTTTCTTT
TRBV7-3	NA	TRBJ2-2	NA	CASSLTQGSTGELFF	TGTGCCAGCAGCCTCACGCAAGGGAGCACCGGGGAGCTGTTTTTT
TRBV7-8	NA	TRBJ2-1	NA	CASNPGLRSSYNEQFF	TGTGCCAGCAACCCGGGACTCCGGAGCTCCTACAATGAGCAGTTCTTC
TRBV7-3	few	TRBJ2-3	TRBD2	CASSLAGTRTDTQYF	TGTGCCAGCAGCTTAGCCGGGACTAGGACAGATACGCAGTATTTT